Below are 22 T cell receptor beta chains sequenced from a single sample in a study of blood T cell repertoires in COVID-19. The table came from immunoSEQ multiplex PCR; TCRdb's copy has only in-frame clones and leaves some out. Among approximately 84,000 clones, 65% to 85% were seen once, and the ten largest hold roughly 30%. The sample was peripheral blood. Receptors were obtained from a woman older than 75 with acute or convalescent COVID-19.

This rearrangement joins TRBV29-1 to TRBJ2-1; D uncertain. The CDR3 spans 16 residues. V shed 2 bases and J shed 0 bases, with 14 bases lying between them. Per germline, CDR1 SQVTM and CDR2 ANQGSEA. The CDR3 DNA is TGCAGCGTTGAATCTTCCACAGCCTACTCCTACAATGAGCAGTTCTTC. Its protein is CSVESSTAYSYNEQFF.

V is TRBV5-1 and J is TRBJ2-7, with 7 bases that match TRBD2. The germline V gene encodes CDR1 SGHRS and CDR2 YFSETQ. The CDR3 has 14 residues. V dropped 0 bases and J dropped 9; count of bases not matched to a gene: 9. The CDR3 region is CASSLDSGPRGQYF. The CDR3 bases are TGCGCCAGCAGCTTGGATAGCGGGCCCCGGGGGCAGTACTTC.

This clone occurred once. The chain recombines TRBV3-1 (or the pseudogene TRBV3-2) with TRBJ2-3, with D unresolved. The CDR3 totals 13 residues. CDR1 is LGHDT and CDR2 is YNNKEL in the germline V gene (reference sequence). Trimming took off 6 bases at V and 4 bases at J, with 11 bases between the two ends. Written as DNA, the CDR3 is TGTGCCAGCAGGCTAGAGTGGGCAGATACGCAGTATTTT. The encoded protein is CASRLEWADTQYF.

The chain's CDR3 is CASSMGQITTDTQYF. Here the CDR3 DNA reads TGTGCCAGCAGCATGGGACAGATAACCACAGATACGCAGTATTTT. The chain couples TRBV14 to TRBJ2-3; 7 bases are a match to TRBD1. Unmatched junction bases numbered 7, after V lost 5 bases and J lost 2 bases. CDR1 SGHDN and CDR2 FVKESK come from the germline V gene. This CDR3 is 15 amino acids long.

This clone was detected only once. The chain recombines TRBV7-2 with TRBJ1-5; TRBD1 is a possible D gene (5 bases). The germline V gene has CDR1 SGHTA and CDR2 FQGNSA. Trimming left V 2 bases short and J 3 bases short, with 8 bases between. This CDR3 is built from 14 residues. The CDR3 DNA reads TGTGCCAGCAGCTTACAGGGCTTCAATCAGCCCCAGCATTTT. This gives the protein CASSLQGFNQPQHF.

V and J are TRBV4-2 and TRBJ1-5, with 9 bases that match TRBD1. This CDR3 spans 15 amino acids. Germline lookup yields CDR1 LGHNA and CDR2 YNFKEQ. Trimming removed 5 bases from V and 7 bases from J; junction bases left unmatched: 9. The CDR3 region has the DNA TGTGCCAGCAGCTTCCGGGACAGGGACGCCCAGCCCCAGCATTTT. Translation: CASSFRDRDAQPQHF.

CDR3 loop: CASSYRGTDTEAFF. Here the CDR3 DNA reads TGTGCCAGCAGTTACAGGGGAACGGACACTGAAGCTTTCTTT. The J gene is TRBJ1-1, the V gene TRBV6-5, with a tentative D call TRBD1 (5 bases). V was trimmed by 2 bases and J by 3 bases, leaving 10 bases between them. Germline V CDR1 and CDR2: MNHEY, SVGAGI. This CDR3 region has 14 residues.

This chain connects TRBV5-1 to TRBJ2-3; D uncertain. The CDR3 totals 15 residues. With 0 bases removed from V and 0 bases from J, the gap between germline ends came to 8 bases. In germline, CDR1 is SGHRS, CDR2 YFSETQ. The CDR3 region is CASSLDPESTDTQYF. The CDR3, as DNA: TGCGCCAGCAGCTTGGACCCCGAGAGCACAGATACGCAGTATTTT.

J is TRBJ2-3 and V is TRBV15; D gene unclear. Germline loops: CDR1 LNHNV, CDR2 YYDKDF (reference sequence). This CDR3 spans 15 amino acids. The V end lost 1 base, the J end lost 6 bases, and 14 bases lay between the germline ends. CDR3: CATSRAGSVSDTQYF. The CDR3 nucleotides read TGTGCCACCAGCAGAGCCGGGTCTGTTTCCGATACGCAGTATTTT. Using reference TRBV15 and TRBJ2-3 for the parts outside the CDR3, the full variable domain is DAMVIQNPRYQVTQFGKPVTLSCSQTLNHNVMYWYQQKSSQAPKLLFHYYDKDFNNEADTPDNFQSRRPNTSFCFLDIRSPGLGDTAMYLCATSRAGSVSDTQYFGPGTRLTVL.

The genes are TRBV11-3 and TRBJ1-1, with D possibly matching TRBD1 (5 bases). Trimming stripped 3 bases from V and 4 bases from J, with 9 bases between. The CDR3 totals 13 residues. Germline V gene sequence: CDR1 SGHNT, CDR2 YENEEA. The CDR3 loop reads CASSFAGGTEAFF. The CDR3 DNA follows: TGTGCCAGCAGCTTTGCGGGGGGCACTGAAGCTTTCTTT.

The V gene is TRBV5-4, the J gene TRBJ2-3; 11 bases match TRBD2. The V segment lost 2 bases and the J segment 7 bases; nucleotides outside the gene matches: 9. The CDR3 contains 16 residues. Per germline, CDR1 SGHNT and CDR2 YYREEE (reference sequence). The CDR3 sequence is CASSLPTSGELHTQYF. The CDR3 nucleotides read TGTGCCAGCAGCTTACCGACTAGCGGGGAATTACATACGCAGTATTTT.

The genes are TRBV9 and TRBJ2-2; 12 nucleotides align to TRBD2. Germline CDR1 reads SGDLS; CDR2 reads YYNGEE. The CDR3 has 16 amino acids. The V segment lost 4 bases and the J segment 7 bases; nucleotides outside the gene matches: 8. The CDR3 protein is CASSPRLAGDIGELFF. CDR3 DNA: TGTGCCAGCAGCCCCCGACTAGCGGGAGATATCGGGGAGCTGTTTTTT.

The sample holds a few counts of this clone. Written as DNA, the CDR3 is TGTGCCAGCAATATCGACAGTTACACTGAAGCTTTCTTT. This gives the protein CASNIDSYTEAFF. The V and J genes are TRBV2 and TRBJ1-1; tentative D call: TRBD1 (5 bases). There are 13 residues in the CDR3. The germline CDR1 and CDR2 sequences are SNHLY and FYNNEI. Trimming took 7 bases from V and 3 from J, leaving 12 bases between them.

The rearrangement uses TRBV18 and TRBJ2-2; D unclear. Germline-derived CDR1 and CDR2 are KGHSH and LQKENI. CDR3 length equals 18 residues. Trimming left V 3 bases short and J 0 bases short, with 17 bases between. Here the CDR3 reads CASSPEQIFTANTGELFF. CDR3 in DNA: TGTGCCAGCTCACCCGAACAGATTTTCACTGCGAACACCGGGGAGCTGTTTTTT.

This clone was counted between two and nine times. This chain connects TRBV2 to TRBJ2-7; D might be TRBD2 (5 bases). There are 13 residues in the CDR3. The V end lost 4 bases, the J end lost 3 bases, and 10 bases lay between the germline ends. Looked up from germline, CDR1 is SNHLY and CDR2 is FYNNEI. The CDR3 reads CASSGGLIYEQYF. The CDR3 DNA is TGTGCCAGCAGTGGCGGACTCATCTACGAGCAGTACTTC.

This sequence joins TRBV2 and TRBJ2-3; D is undetermined. Germline-derived CDR1 and CDR2 are SNHLY and FYNNEI. This CDR3 has 17 residues. V gave up 4 bases and J gave up 0 bases, with 17 bases separating them. The DNA for the CDR3 is TGTGCCAGCAGTGTATCCCCCTCGGCACTAAGCACAGATACGCAGTATTTT. Its protein product is CASSVSPSALSTDTQYF.

The V gene is TRBV15, the J gene TRBJ2-6, with TRBD2 matching 10 bases. The CDR3 sequence is 19 residues long. The V gene end was trimmed by 0 bases and the J gene end by 2 bases; junction bases not matched to a gene: 7. Germline V gene data show CDR1 as LNHNV and CDR2 as YYDKDF (reference sequence). Here the CDR3 DNA reads TGTGCCACCAGCAGAGATAATCTAGCGGGAGAAGCTGGGGCCAACGTCCTGACTTTC. This sequence encodes CATSRDNLAGEAGANVLTF. The variable domain in full, completed from reference TRBV15 and TRBJ2-6, reads DAMVIQNPRYQVTQFGKPVTLSCSQTLNHNVMYWYQQKSSQAPKLLFHYYDKDFNNEADTPDNFQSRRPNTSFCFLDIRSPGLGDTAMYLCATSRDNLAGEAGANVLTFGAGSRLTVL.

The V gene is TRBV7-5, the J gene TRBJ2-1; the table names TRBD2, a call not compared with the DNA. TRBV7-5 is marked as a pseudogene. This CDR3 has 12 residues. This CDR3 is CARSGLANEQFF. CDR3 DNA: TGTGCCAGAAGCGGACTAGCTAATGAGCAGTTCTTC.

This clone was counted a few times. The chain couples TRBV24-1 to TRBJ2-1; 8 positions agree with TRBD2. Trimming removed 5 bases from V and 4 bases from J; junction bases left unmatched: 3. Germline-derived CDR1 and CDR2 are KGHDR and SFDVKD. There are 14 residues in the CDR3. CDR3 in amino acids: CATSVTGGYNEQFF. The DNA of the CDR3 is TGTGCCACCAGTGTTACGGGAGGGTACAATGAGCAGTTCTTC.

This clone was counted a few times. The genes are TRBV10-1 and TRBJ1-2; no clear D. Germline loops: CDR1 WNHNN, CDR2 SYGVQD (reference sequence). The ends were cut back, 6 bases at V and 5 bases at J, with 13 bases in the middle. The CDR3 covers 13 residues. The CDR3 loop is CASRTGLGYGYTF. CDR3 bases: TGCGCCAGCAGGACGGGGTTGGGATATGGCTACACCTTC.

The chain is built from TRBV11-3 and TRBJ2-3, with D possibly being TRBD2 (5 bases). This CDR3 is built from 15 residues. Germline V gene lookup returns CDR1 SGHNT and CDR2 YENEEA. V lost 5 bases to trimming and J lost 2 bases, with 14 bases between them. The CDR3 sequence: CASSTSTVATDTQYF. DNA for the CDR3: TGTGCCAGCAGCACTAGTACAGTGGCCACAGATACGCAGTATTTT.

This chain joins TRBV30 and TRBJ2-5, with 8 bases that match TRBD1. Germline assignment: CDR1 GTSNPN and CDR2 SVGIG (reference sequence). With V trimmed by 1 base and J by 5 bases, 6 bases remained unmatched. CDR3 length equals 14 residues. CDR3: CAWSGQNRGETQYF. The DNA of the CDR3 is TGTGCCTGGAGTGGACAAAACAGGGGGGAGACCCAGTACTTC.